These T cell receptor beta chains were read from a single sample in a study of T cell responses to AZD1222 COVID-19 vaccine. The repertoire was sequenced with immunoSEQ multiplex PCR; TCRdb's copy has only in-frame clones and lacks some. The sample yields 150,000 to 200,000 clones, approximately 90% seen once. The sample here was peripheral blood, taken 28 days after the second AZD1222 dose. The source of these receptors is an adult who received the AZD1222 COVID-19 vaccine. Each CDR3 is given with its conserved first and last residue. A D gene is named only where the DNA matches it firmly. Clone size is stated in some rows and not others, as once, few, many or a class when expanded.

j_call | clone_size | d_call | v_call | cdr3_aa | cdr3_nt
TRBJ1-1 | NA | NA | TRBV19 | CASSSQGRKSEAFF | TGTGCCAGTAGTTCGCAGGGGAGGAAGAGTGAAGCTTTCTTT
TRBJ2-6 | NA | TRBD2 | TRBV19 | CASTGGHVLTF | TGTGCCAGTACGGGAGGACACGTCCTGACTTTC
TRBJ2-7 | NA | TRBD2 | TRBV13 | CASSLGSGGAYEQYF | TGTGCCAGCAGCTTAGGTAGCGGGGGGGCGTACGAGCAGTACTTC
TRBJ2-3 | NA | NA | TRBV18 | CASSLRGTESTDTQYF | TGTGCCAGCTCACTTCGGGGGACAGAAAGCACAGATACGCAGTATTTT
TRBJ2-7 | NA | NA | TRBV7-2 | CASSLARASYEQYF | TGTGCCAGCAGCTTGGCAAGGGCCTCCTACGAGCAGTACTTC
TRBJ2-5 | NA | NA | TRBV6-5 | CASRDTGRDQETQYF | TGTGCCAGCAGAGACACCGGACGGGACCAAGAGACCCAGTACTTC
TRBJ2-1 | once | NA | TRBV21-1 | CATKGLADNNEQFF | TGTGCCACGAAGGGACTAGCGGATAACAATGAGCAGTTCTTC
TRBJ2-2 | few | TRBD2 | TRBV3-1/TRBV3-2 | CASSQSSGGLAGELFF | TGTGCCAGCAGCCAATCTAGCGGGGGGTTGGCCGGGGAGCTGTTTTTT
TRBJ2-2 | NA | NA | TRBV3-1/TRBV3-2 | CASSPLGLADTGELFF | TGTGCCAGCAGCCCCCTGGGGCTAGCTGACACCGGGGAGCTGTTTTTT
TRBJ2-1 | few | TRBD1 | TRBV29-1 | CSAGTGLANEQFF | TGCAGCGCCGGGACAGGGCTGGCCAATGAGCAGTTCTTC
TRBJ1-2 | NA | NA | TRBV6-5 | CASKKGELYGYTF | TGTGCCAGCAAGAAGGGGGAGCTCTATGGCTACACCTTC
TRBJ2-3 | NA | TRBD2 | TRBV2 | CASSQAGTVTDTQYF | TGTGCCAGCAGTCAAGCGGGGACGGTCACAGATACGCAGTATTTT
TRBJ1-1 | once | NA | TRBV27 | CASSPYRAGDTEAFF | TGTGCCAGCAGCCCCTACAGGGCCGGGGACACTGAAGCTTTCTTT
TRBJ2-1 | NA | TRBD2 | TRBV18 | CASSPPVVSSGYNEQFF | TGTGCCAGCTCACCACCTGTCGTATCTAGCGGATACAATGAGCAGTTCTTC
TRBJ1-5 | NA | NA | TRBV27 | CASSFNLNQPQHF | TGTGCCAGCAGTTTTAACCTTAATCAGCCCCAGCATTTT
TRBJ2-4 | once | NA | TRBV27 | CASSLISSGKNNIQYF | TGTGCCAGCAGTTTAATCAGCTCGGGGAAAAACAACATTCAGTACTTC
TRBJ1-4 | NA | NA | TRBV9 | CASSVQPADSWGEKLFF | TGTGCCAGCAGCGTTCAACCAGCCGACAGTTGGGGGGAAAAACTGTTTTTT
TRBJ1-6 | NA | NA | TRBV28 | CASTLPVTARYNSPLHF | TGTGCCAGCACCCTCCCCGTGACGGCGCGGTATAATTCACCCCTCCACTTT
TRBJ1-5 | NA | NA | TRBV6-2/TRBV6-3 | CASSYDRYQPQHF | TGTGCCAGCAGTTATGACAGATATCAGCCCCAGCATTTT
TRBJ1-3 | NA | NA | TRBV7-3 | CASSSQGSGNTIYF | TGTGCCAGCAGCTCACAGGGCTCTGGAAACACCATATATTTT
TRBJ1-1 | NA | NA | TRBV4-1 | CASSQDISNTEAFF | TGCGCCAGCAGCCAAGATATATCAAACACTGAAGCTTTCTTT
TRBJ1-1 | NA | TRBD1 | TRBV4-1 | CASSPLTGVRTEAFF | TGCGCCAGCAGCCCATTAACAGGGGTGAGGACTGAAGCTTTCTTT